This TCR beta chain originates from a study of blood T cell repertoires in COVID-19. Study-wide context: The samples span acute and convalescent COVID-19 from the United States, Italy and Spain. PBMCs, B-cell-depleted T cells, or T cells provided the cDNA or gDNA that made up the material.

The authors' processing: Scientists estimated how many nucleated cells there were by amplifying reference gene primers. Repertoires were generated with immunoSEQ multiplex PCR, while TCRdb's copy carries only in-frame clones and drops some. From that table come the V and J calls and clone size; the DNA was used to work out D and trimming. The sample records about 170,000 clones, approximately 83% being singletons. The CDR3 spans 15 residues. In germline, CDR1 is GTSNPN, CDR2 SVGIG (reference sequence). Trimming took off 3 bases at V and 0 bases at J, with 12 bases between the two ends. The rearrangement uses TRBV30 and TRBJ1-3; the D is unclear. The sequence derives from a woman over 75 with acute or convalescent COVID-19. The specimen was peripheral blood. The CDR3 region is CAWRRRGNSGNTIYF. The CDR3, as DNA: TGTGCCTGGAGGAGGCGGGGAAACTCTGGAAACACCATATATTTT.